Here is one T cell receptor beta chain with its context. The antigen is not known. A junction boundary mismatches the germline segment, possibly from a read error. The germline CDR1 and CDR2 sequences are MNHNY and SVGAGI (reference sequence). The CDR3 is 18 residues long. The data are from a study of glioma-infiltrating T cells. Broader study findings: Gliomas, especially low-grade, showed above-expected tissue-blood divergence; non-neoplastic patients showed below. Very few CDR3 sequences were shared between tissue and blood.

TCR alpha and beta CDR3 regions were amplified from RNA using iRepertoire nested multiplex PCR. For one-step reverse transcription and amplification, about 90-400 ng of tissue mRNA or PBMC total RNA was used. One entry per CDR3 protein, called by TCRdb with MiXCR from the multiplex PCR reads. The sample contains about 93,000 distinct CDR3 sequences, around 40% of which appear only once. The sequenced sample consisted of glioma tissue, nonneoplastic brain tissue, or PBMCs (not recorded which). The TCR originated in a human donor with low-grade glioma or glioblastoma, undergoing nonglioma brain surgery, or in good health (not recorded which). The chain recombines TRBV6-6 with TRBJ2-1; 13 nucleotides line up with TRBD2. The CDR3 DNA follows: TGTGCCAGCAGCTACTCGGGACTAGCGGGGAGCTCTTACAGTGAGCAGCTCTTC. Protein product: CASSYSGLAGSSYSEQLF.